This TCR beta chain stems from a study of T-cell memory formation after mild COVID-19. CDR1 and CDR2 from the germline V gene are LGHDT and YNNKEL (reference sequence). Trimming cost V 4 bases and J 5 bases, with 21 bases left between them. The CDR3 consists of 16 residues. TCRdb reprocessed the 5' RACE reads with MiXCR, giving one entry per CDR3 protein. The table includes just under 350,000 distinct CDR3 sequences, 13% detected once. This clonotype turned up a few times. The sample was PBMCs or a T cell subset sorted from them (not recorded which). V gene TRBV3-1 combines with J gene TRBJ2-7, with D uncertain. The receptor was derived from a man younger than 30 who had mild COVID-19 (a few samples of this study predate the infection). Cell type and time point are not known. The CDR3 region is CASSPPRATDPHEQYF. The DNA of the CDR3 is TGTGCCAGCAGCCCCCCAAGGGCGACGGACCCCCACGAGCAGTACTTC.